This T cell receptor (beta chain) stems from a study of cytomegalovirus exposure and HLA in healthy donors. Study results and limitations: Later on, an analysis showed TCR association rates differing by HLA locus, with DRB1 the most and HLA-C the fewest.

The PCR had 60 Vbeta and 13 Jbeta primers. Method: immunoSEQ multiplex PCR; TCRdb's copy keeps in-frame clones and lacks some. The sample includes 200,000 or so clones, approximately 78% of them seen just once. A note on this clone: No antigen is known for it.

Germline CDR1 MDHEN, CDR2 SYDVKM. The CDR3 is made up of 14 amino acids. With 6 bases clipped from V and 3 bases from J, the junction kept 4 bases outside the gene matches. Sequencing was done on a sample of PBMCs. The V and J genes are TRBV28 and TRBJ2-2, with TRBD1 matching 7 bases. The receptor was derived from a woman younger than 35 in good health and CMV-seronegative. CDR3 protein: CASSSGTDTGELFF. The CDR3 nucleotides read TGTGCCAGCAGCTCCGGGACAGACACCGGGGAGCTGTTTTTT. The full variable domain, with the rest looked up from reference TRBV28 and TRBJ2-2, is DVKVTQSSRYLVKRTGEKVFLECVQDMDHENMFWYRQDPGLGLRLIYFSYDVKMKEKGDIPEGYSVSREKKERFSLILESASTNQTSMYLCASSSGTDTGELFFGEGSRLTVL.